What follows is one T cell receptor beta chain and its context. Its antigen is as yet unknown. The CDR3 runs to 13 residues. From germline, CDR1 is SEHNR and CDR2 FQNEAQ (reference sequence). V was clipped by 11 bases and J by 2 bases, with 14 bases between them. A single record per CDR3 protein comes from TCRdb applying MiXCR to the 5' RACE reads. The top ten clones hold about 29% of a sample with 70,000 to 100,000 distinct CDR3 sequences, less than 15% of them seen once. The sample belongs to a study of T-cell memory formation after mild COVID-19. For the study at large: TCR clusters mostly belonged to single donors. Study-level results: The appearance of some responding clones in pre-infection memory suggested that cross-reactive memory joined. Nothing confirmed that second-wave clones peaking on day 37 were specific for SARS-CoV-2.

This receptor was taken from an adult woman who had mild COVID-19 (a few samples of this study predate the infection). Cell type and time point are not known. Sample: PBMCs or a T cell subset sorted from them (not recorded which). The chain couples TRBV7-9 to TRBJ2-3, with a possible D match to TRBD1 (5 bases). The DNA of the CDR3 is TGTGCCGGTACAGGTGTAAACACAGATACGCAGTATTTT. This gives the protein CAGTGVNTDTQYF.